Shown below are 9 T cell receptor delta chains from a single sample sequenced in a study of γδ T cells in repeated Plasmodium falciparum infection. Bulk repertoires came from Vgamma9/Vdelta2+ or Vdelta2-negative gammadelta T cells flow-sorted from PBMC. TCRdb reanalyzed the multiplex PCR reads using CATT. This sample has 75,000 to 95,000 delta-chain clones, with 0.95% to 1% found just once. Sample: gamma-delta T cells from blood. These receptors were obtained from a pool of human donors (malaria-infected and uninfected, not separated).

To note about this clone: TCRdb's protein for this DNA is that of a much larger clone and differs from the translation at residue 20, likely a read error; the protein shown is the DNA translation. V and J are TRDV2 and TRDJ1; 10 nucleotides line up with TRDD3. Assignment of the J gene here rests on matching the DNA to germline, because TCRdb gives none. The CDR3 is 24 residues long. CDR1 GEAIGNYY and CDR2 EKD come from the germline V gene. The CDR3 protein is CACDTVRPSPSPNWGMGYTGKLIF. In nucleotides, the CDR3 is TGTGCCTGTGACACCGTTCGTCCCTCCCCTAGCCCAAACTGGGGGATGGGGTACACCGGTAAACTCATCTTT.

This clone was counted a few times. A read error is likely here: a far larger clone is one base away. In the same sample, other DNA sequences code for this CDR3. The CDR3 spells CALGVFLLGTGGYRNKLIF. CDR3 nucleotides: TGTGCTCTTGGGGTATTCCTACTTGGAACTGGAGGATACAGGAATAAACTCATCTTT. The rearrangement uses TRDV1 and TRDJ1, with a tentative D call TRDD2 (7 bases). Assignment of the J gene here rests on matching the DNA to germline, because TCRdb gives none. The V gene's germline CDR1 is TSWWSYY and CDR2 QGS. Deletions cut 4 bases from V and 6 bases from J, with 30 bases between. CDR3 length: 19 amino acids.

This clone was seen at least ten times. A single base is all that separates this from a far larger clone, so a read error is likely. Other DNA variants within this sample encode the same CDR3. The chain couples TRDV2 to TRDJ1; 7 bases align to TRDD3. Germline V lookup: CDR1 GEAIGNYY, CDR2 EKD. The CDR3 runs to 19 residues. The CDR3 spells CACDTVGSVVGDHTDKLIF. In DNA form, the CDR3 reads TGTGCCTGTGACACCGTGGGCAGTGTGGTGGGGGACCACACCGATAAACTCATCTTC.

This clone appeared a few times. It is likely a read error: a sequence one base away is far more abundant. Other nucleotide sequences from this sample produce the same CDR3. This chain connects TRDV2 to TRDJ1; 9 bases align to TRDD3. Germline V gene sequence: CDR1 GEAIGNYY, CDR2 EKD. This CDR3 has 15 amino acids. V trimming: 4 bases; J trimming: 0 bases; junction bases outside the gene matches: 5. CDR3 in amino acids: CACEALGEYTDKLIF. The CDR3 bases are TGTGCCTGTGAAGCACTGGGGGAATACACCGATAAACTCATCTTT.

Comments on this clone: The translation of this DNA and the TCRdb protein of a much larger clone differ at residue 9, probably owing to a read error; the protein shown here is translated from the DNA. The rearrangement links TRDV2 to TRDJ1; 8 bases are shared with TRDD3. Germline lookup yields CDR1 GEAIGNYY and CDR2 EKD. J lost 1 base, V lost 3 bases, and 18 bases had no gene match. The CDR3 runs 19 residues. The CDR3: CACDPTGGLRSSRTDKLIF. CDR3 DNA sequence: TGTGCCTGTGACCCTACTGGGGGCCTCCGGAGCTCTCGCACCGATAAACTCATCTTT.

Concerning this clone itself: This probably arose from a read error, given a far larger clone one base away. This CDR3 is also generated by other DNA sequences in the sample. No call exists for the J gene, whereas the V gene is TRDV1; the table's D gene call, TRDD3, was not cross checked with the DNA. The CDR3 runs 18 residues. CDR1 is TSWWSYY and CDR2 is QGS in the germline V gene. CDR3 in amino acids: CALGTRAFVGDTADKLIF. CDR3 DNA sequence: TGTGCTCTTGGGACCCGGGCCTTCGTGGGGGATACAGCCGATAAACTTATCTTT.

In this sample, this clone turned up many times. The protein held in TCRdb is that of a much larger clone and does not match this DNA's translation at residue 16, likely because of a read error; the protein shown is translated from the DNA. This CDR3 reads CACDTGGDYRYTDKLTF. The CDR3, as DNA: TGTGCCTGTGACACTGGGGGGGATTACCGGTACACCGATAAACTCACCTTT. With the J gene uncalled, the V gene is TRDV2; the table's D call TRDD3 went unverified against the DNA. Germline CDR1 is GEAIGNYY and CDR2 is EKD. CDR3 length: 17 amino acids.

This clone has only a few counts. This likely stems from a read error, as it lies one base from a far larger clone. This sample includes further DNA sequences coding for the same CDR3. The chain couples TRDV3 to TRDJ1; D is perhaps TRDD2 or TRDD3 (8 bases each). TCRdb gives no J gene; it was assigned here by matching the DNA to germline. CDR1 and CDR2 from the germline V gene are TVYSNPD and GDNSRS (reference sequence). The CDR3 is 26 amino acids. The CDR3 nucleotides read TGTGCATTTGGGGGGAAACCCACCTTCCTAGCTGGGGGAAGTTATTCAGACCCTCCGTACACCGATAAACTCATCTTT. Amino acid sequence: CAFGGKPTFLAGGSYSDPPYTDKLIF.

On this clone itself: The protein TCRdb lists belongs to a much larger clone and differs from this DNA's translation at residue 22, which points to a read error; the protein shown is made from the DNA. J is TRDJ3 and V is TRDV2; 9 bases are a match to TRDD3. Germline CDR1 GEAIGNYY, CDR2 EKD. The CDR3 is 24 amino acids. The CDR3 spells CACDTRVFNWGTTRDSWDTRQVFF. The CDR3 nucleotides are TGTGCCTGTGACACCAGGGTCTTCAACTGGGGGACAACGCGTGACTCCTGGGACACCCGACAGGTGTTTTTC.